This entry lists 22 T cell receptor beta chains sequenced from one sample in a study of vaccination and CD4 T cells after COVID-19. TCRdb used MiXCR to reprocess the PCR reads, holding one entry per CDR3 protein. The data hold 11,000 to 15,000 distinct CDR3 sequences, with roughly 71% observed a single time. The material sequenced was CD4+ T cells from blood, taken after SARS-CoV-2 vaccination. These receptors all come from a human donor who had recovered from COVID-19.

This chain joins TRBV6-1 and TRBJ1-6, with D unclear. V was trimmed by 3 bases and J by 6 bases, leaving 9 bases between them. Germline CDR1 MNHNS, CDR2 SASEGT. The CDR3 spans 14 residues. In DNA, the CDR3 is TGTGCCAGCAGTGACTCAGACTTTAATTCACCCCTCCACTTT. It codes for CASSDSDFNSPLHF.

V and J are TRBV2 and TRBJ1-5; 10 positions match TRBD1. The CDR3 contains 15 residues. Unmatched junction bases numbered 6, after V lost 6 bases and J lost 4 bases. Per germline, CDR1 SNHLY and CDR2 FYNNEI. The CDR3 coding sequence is TGTGCCAGCAGACTTAGGACAGGGGGGAATCAGCCCCAGCATTTT. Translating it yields CASRLRTGGNQPQHF.

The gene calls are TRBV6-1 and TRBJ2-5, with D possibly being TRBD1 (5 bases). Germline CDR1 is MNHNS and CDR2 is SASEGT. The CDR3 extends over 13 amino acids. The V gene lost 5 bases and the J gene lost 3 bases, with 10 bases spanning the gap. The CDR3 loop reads CASSPGHKETQYF. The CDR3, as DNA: TGTGCCAGCAGTCCAGGACACAAAGAGACCCAGTACTTC.

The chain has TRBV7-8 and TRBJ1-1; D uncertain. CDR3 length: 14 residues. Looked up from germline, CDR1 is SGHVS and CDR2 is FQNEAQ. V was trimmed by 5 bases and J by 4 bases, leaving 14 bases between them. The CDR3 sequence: CASSTNPVLTEAFF. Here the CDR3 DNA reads TGTGCCAGCAGCACCAACCCAGTTCTCACTGAAGCTTTCTTT.

The DNA for the CDR3 is TGTGCCACCAGTGATAGGCAGGCTACCTACAATGAGCAGTTCTTC. Translating gives CATSDRQATYNEQFF. This chain connects TRBV24-1 to TRBJ2-1, with D unclear. The CDR3 length is 15 residues. Germline CDR1 is KGHDR and CDR2 is SFDVKD. The V and J ends lost 3 bases and 2 bases respectively, with 10 bases between them.

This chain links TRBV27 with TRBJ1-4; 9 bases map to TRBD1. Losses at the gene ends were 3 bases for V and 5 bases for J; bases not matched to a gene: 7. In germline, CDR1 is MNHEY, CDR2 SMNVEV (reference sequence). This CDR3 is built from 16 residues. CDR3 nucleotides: TGTGCCAGCAGTTTTATACGGACAGGGGCGAATGAAAAACTGTTTTTT. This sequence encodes CASSFIRTGANEKLFF.

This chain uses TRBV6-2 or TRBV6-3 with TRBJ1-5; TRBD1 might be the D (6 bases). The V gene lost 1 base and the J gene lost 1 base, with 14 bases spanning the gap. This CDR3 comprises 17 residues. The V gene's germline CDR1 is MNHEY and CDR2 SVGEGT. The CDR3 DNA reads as TGTGCCAGCAGTTACTTGGGGGGCGCGGGGAGCAATCAGCCCCAGCATTTT. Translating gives CASSYLGGAGSNQPQHF.

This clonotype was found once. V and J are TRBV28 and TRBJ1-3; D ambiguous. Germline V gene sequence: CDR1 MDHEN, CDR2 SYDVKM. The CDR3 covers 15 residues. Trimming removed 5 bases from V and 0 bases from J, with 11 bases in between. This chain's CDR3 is CASSTALSSGNTIYF. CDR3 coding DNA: TGTGCCAGCAGTACGGCCCTAAGCTCTGGAAACACCATATATTTT. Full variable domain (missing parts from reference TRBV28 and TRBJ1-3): DVKVTQSSRYLVKRTGEKVFLECVQDMDHENMFWYRQDPGLGLRLIYFSYDVKMKEKGDIPEGYSVSREKKERFSLILESASTNQTSMYLCASSTALSSGNTIYFGEGSWLTVV.

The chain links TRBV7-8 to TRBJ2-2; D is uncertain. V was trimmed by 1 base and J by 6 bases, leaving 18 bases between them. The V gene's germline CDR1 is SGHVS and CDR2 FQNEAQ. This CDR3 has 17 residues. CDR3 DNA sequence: TGTGCCAGCAGCTTAGTTGGCCTCCGGGCGGTCTCCGGGGAGCTGTTTTTT. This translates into CASSLVGLRAVSGELFF. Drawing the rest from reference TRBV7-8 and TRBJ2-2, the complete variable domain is GAGVSQSPRYKVAKRGQDVALRCDPISGHVSLFWYQQALGQGPEFLTYFQNEAQLDKSGLPSDRFFAERPEGSVSTLKIQRTQQEDSAVYLCASSLVGLRAVSGELFFGEGSRLTVL.

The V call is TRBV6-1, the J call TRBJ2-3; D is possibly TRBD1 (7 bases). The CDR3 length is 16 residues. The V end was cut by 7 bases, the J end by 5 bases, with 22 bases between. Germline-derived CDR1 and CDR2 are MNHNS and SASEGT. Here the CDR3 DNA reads TGTGCCAGCAAGGGACAGCGACTAGTCTGGGGAGATACGCAGTATTTT. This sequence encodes CASKGQRLVWGDTQYF.

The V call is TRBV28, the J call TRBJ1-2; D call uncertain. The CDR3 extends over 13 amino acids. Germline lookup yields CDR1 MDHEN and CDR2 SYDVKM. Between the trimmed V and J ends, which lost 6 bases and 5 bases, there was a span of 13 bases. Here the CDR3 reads CASSLWTDYGYTF. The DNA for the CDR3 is TGTGCCAGCAGCCTCTGGACGGATTATGGCTACACCTTC.

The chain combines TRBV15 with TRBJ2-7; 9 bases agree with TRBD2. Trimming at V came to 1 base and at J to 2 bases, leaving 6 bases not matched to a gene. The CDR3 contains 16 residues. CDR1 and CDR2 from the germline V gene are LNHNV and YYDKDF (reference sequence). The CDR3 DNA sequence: TGTGCCACCAGCAGAGGCGGGCGGGAGGGGACCTACGAGCAGTACTTC. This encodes CATSRGGREGTYEQYF.

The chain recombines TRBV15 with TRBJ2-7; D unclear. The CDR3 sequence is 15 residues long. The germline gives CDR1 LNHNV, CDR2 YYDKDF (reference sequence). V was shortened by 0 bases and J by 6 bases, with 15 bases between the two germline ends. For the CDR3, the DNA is TGTGCCACCAGCAGAGATTCCGGCGCCCGGGCCGAGCAGTACTTC. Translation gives CATSRDSGARAEQYF.

CDR3 nucleotide sequence: TGTGCCAGCAGTGCCTCGGGGACTAGCGGGAGAAGGGCGGAGACCCAGTACTTC. Protein: CASSASGTSGRRAETQYF. The rearrangement links TRBV28 to TRBJ2-5; 14 bases agree with TRBD2. From germline, CDR1 is MDHEN and CDR2 SYDVKM. V trimming: 5 bases; J trimming: 5 bases; junction bases outside the gene matches: 13. The CDR3 consists of 18 residues. Full variable domain (missing parts from reference TRBV28 and TRBJ2-5): DVKVTQSSRYLVKRTGEKVFLECVQDMDHENMFWYRQDPGLGLRLIYFSYDVKMKEKGDIPEGYSVSREKKERFSLILESASTNQTSMYLCASSASGTSGRRAETQYFGPGTRLLVL.

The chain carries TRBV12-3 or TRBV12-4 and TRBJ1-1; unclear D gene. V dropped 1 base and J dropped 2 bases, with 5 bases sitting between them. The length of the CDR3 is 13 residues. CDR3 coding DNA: TGTGCCAGCAGTTTAGGCCGAAACACTGAAGCTTTCTTT. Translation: CASSLGRNTEAFF.

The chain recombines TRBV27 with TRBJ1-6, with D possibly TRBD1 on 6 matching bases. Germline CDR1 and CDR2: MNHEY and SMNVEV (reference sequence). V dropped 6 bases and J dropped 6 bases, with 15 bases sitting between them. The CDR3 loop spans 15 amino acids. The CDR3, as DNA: TGTGCCAGCAGACAGCCAGACAGGATTAATTCACCCCTCCACTTT. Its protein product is CASRQPDRINSPLHF.

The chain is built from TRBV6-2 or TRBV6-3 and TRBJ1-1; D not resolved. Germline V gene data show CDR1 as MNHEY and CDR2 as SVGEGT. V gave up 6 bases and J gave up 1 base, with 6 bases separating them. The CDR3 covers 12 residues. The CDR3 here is CASRAQNTEAFF. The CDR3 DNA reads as TGTGCCAGCAGGGCACAGAACACTGAAGCTTTCTTT.

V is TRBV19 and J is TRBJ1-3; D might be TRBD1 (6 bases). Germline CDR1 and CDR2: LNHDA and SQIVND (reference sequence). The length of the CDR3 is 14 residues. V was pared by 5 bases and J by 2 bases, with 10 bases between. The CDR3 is CASSRTVAGNTIYF. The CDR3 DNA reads TGTGCCAGTAGTCGGACAGTGGCTGGAAACACCATATATTTT. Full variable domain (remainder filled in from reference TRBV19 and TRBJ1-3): DGGITQSPKYLFRKEGQNVTLSCEQNLNHDAMYWYRQDPGQGLRLIYYSQIVNDFQKGDIAEGYSVSREKKESFPLTVTSAQKNPTAFYLCASSRTVAGNTIYFGEGSWLTVV.

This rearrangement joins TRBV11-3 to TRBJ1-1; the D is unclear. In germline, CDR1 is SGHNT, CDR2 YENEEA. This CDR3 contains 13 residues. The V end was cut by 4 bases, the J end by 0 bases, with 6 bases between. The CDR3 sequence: CASSSGMNTEAFF. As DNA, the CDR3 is TGTGCCAGCAGCTCGGGTATGAACACTGAAGCTTTCTTT.

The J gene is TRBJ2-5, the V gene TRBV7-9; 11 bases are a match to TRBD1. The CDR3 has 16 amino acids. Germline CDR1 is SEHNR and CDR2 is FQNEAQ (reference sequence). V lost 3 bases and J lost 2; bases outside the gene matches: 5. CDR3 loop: CASSFSGTGGQETQYF. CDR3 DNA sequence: TGTGCCAGCAGCTTTTCCGGGACAGGGGGACAAGAGACCCAGTACTTC.

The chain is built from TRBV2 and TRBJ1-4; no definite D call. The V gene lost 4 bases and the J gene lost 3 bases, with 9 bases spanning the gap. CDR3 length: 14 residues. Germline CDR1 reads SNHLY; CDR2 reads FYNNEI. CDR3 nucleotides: TGTGCCAGCAGTGTAGGAGGCTCTAATGAAAAACTGTTTTTT. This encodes CASSVGGSNEKLFF.

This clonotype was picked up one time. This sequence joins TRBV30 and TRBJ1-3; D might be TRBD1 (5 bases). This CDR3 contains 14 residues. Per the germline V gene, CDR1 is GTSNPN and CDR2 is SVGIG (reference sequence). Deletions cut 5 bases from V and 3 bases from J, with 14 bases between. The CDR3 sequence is CAWVLGDFGNTIYF. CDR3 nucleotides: TGTGCCTGGGTACTAGGGGATTTTGGAAACACCATATATTTT.